This passage covers 7 T cell receptor beta chains from one sample sequenced in a study of blood T cell repertoires in COVID-19. Only in-frame clones appear in the TCRdb table, and some are missing; sequencing was by immunoSEQ multiplex PCR. Here the sample spans some 200,000 clones, about 90% being singletons. The sample was PBMCs or T cells enriched from blood (not recorded which). The receptors were gathered from a woman aged 25 to 39 who had recovered from COVID-19.

The V call is TRBV27, the J call TRBJ2-3, with a possible D match to TRBD2 (5 bases). CDR3 length equals 17 residues. Trimming left V 7 bases short and J 0 bases short, with 20 bases between. Germline V CDR1 and CDR2: MNHEY, SMNVEV (reference sequence). The CDR3, as DNA: TGTGCCAGCACGGATCGGACGGGAAGAAGTAGCACAGATACGCAGTATTTT. Its protein product is CASTDRTGRSSTDTQYF.

The chain's CDR3 is CASRPRDRNWNTIYF. The CDR3 nucleotides read TGTGCCAGCAGACCCCGGGACAGAAATTGGAACACCATATATTTT. This rearrangement joins TRBV28 to TRBJ1-3; TRBD1 matches 7 bases. The ends lost 6 bases at V and 7 bases at J; junction bases unmatched: 12. Germline-derived CDR1 and CDR2 are MDHEN and SYDVKM. The CDR3 spans 15 residues.

The chain carries TRBV7-2 and TRBJ2-5, with D perhaps matching TRBD2 (6 bases). Deletions cut 0 bases from V and 4 bases from J, with 12 bases between. Germline values: CDR1 SGHTA, CDR2 FQGNSA. The CDR3 consists of 15 residues. The CDR3 spells CASSLAPGLRETQYF. The DNA of the CDR3 is TGTGCCAGCAGCTTAGCTCCGGGACTCAGAGAGACCCAGTACTTC. Supplemented by reference TRBV7-2 and TRBJ2-5, the full variable domain reads GAGVSQSPSNKVTEKGKDVELRCDPISGHTALYWYRQSLGQGLEFLIYFQGNSAPDKSGLPSDRFSAERTGGSVSTLTIQRTQQEDSAVYLCASSLAPGLRETQYFGPGTRLLVL.

This rearrangement joins TRBV3-1 (or the pseudogene TRBV3-2) to TRBJ2-1, with TRBD1 as a possible D gene (6 bases). Trimming left V 0 bases short and J 9 bases short, with 15 bases between. The length of the CDR3 is 15 residues. CDR1 LGHDT and CDR2 YNNKEL come from the germline V gene (reference sequence). The DNA of the CDR3 is TGTGCCAGCAGCCAAGACCACGCCTCCAGGGGTGAGCAGTTCTTC. Amino acid sequence: CASSQDHASRGEQFF.

The CDR3 nucleotides are TGTGCCAGCAGCTTAGTTTCGGGGACTGAAGCTTTCTTT. It encodes CASSLVSGTEAFF. The chain combines TRBV11-2 with TRBJ1-1, with D unclear. The V gene lost 1 base and the J gene lost 5 bases, with 8 bases spanning the gap. The CDR3 length is 13 residues. Germline V gene lookup returns CDR1 SGHAT and CDR2 FQNNGV. The variable domain in full, with the rest retrieved from reference TRBV11-2 and TRBJ1-1, is EAGVAQSPRYKIIEKRQSVAFWCNPISGHATLYWYQQILGQGPKLLIQFQNNGVVDDSQLPKDRFSAERLKGVDSTLKIQPAKLEDSAVYLCASSLVSGTEAFFGQGTRLTVV.

The genes are TRBV6-5 and TRBJ2-7, with TRBD2 as a possible D gene (5 bases). Germline loops: CDR1 MNHEY, CDR2 SVGAGI. Trimming removed 8 bases at V and 0 bases at J, with 11 bases between. This CDR3 has 13 amino acids. This CDR3 reads CASRSGSSYEQYF. The DNA of the CDR3 is TGTGCCAGCCGGAGCGGCAGCTCCTACGAGCAGTACTTC.

The chain couples TRBV12-3 or TRBV12-4 to TRBJ2-7, with D unclear. CDR3 length: 12 amino acids. Trimming pared 4 bases from V and 8 bases from J, leaving 12 bases between. Written as DNA, the CDR3 is TGTGCCAGCAGTTCAGAGGTCCGGAAGCAGTACTTC. Translated, it gives CASSSEVRKQYF.